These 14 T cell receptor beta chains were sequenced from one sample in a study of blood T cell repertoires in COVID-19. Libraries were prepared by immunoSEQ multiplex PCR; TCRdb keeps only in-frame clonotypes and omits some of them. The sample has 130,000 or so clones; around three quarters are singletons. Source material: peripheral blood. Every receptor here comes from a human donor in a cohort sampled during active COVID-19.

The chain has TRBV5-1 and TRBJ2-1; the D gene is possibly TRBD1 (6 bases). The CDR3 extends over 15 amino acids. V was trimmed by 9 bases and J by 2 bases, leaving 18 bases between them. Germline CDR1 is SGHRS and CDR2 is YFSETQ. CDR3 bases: TGCGCCACCCATCCCGGACAGACGCCCTACAATGAGCAGTTCTTC. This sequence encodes CATHPGQTPYNEQFF.

CDR3 nucleotide sequence: TGCGCCAGCAGCCTAGGACTAGGAGAGACCCAGTACTTC. Protein product: CASSLGLGETQYF. This chain connects TRBV5-1 to TRBJ2-5; 7 bases are a match to TRBD2. Germline CDR1 is SGHRS and CDR2 is YFSETQ. V was clipped by 4 bases and J by 4 bases; unmatched bases: 4. The CDR3 is 13 residues long.

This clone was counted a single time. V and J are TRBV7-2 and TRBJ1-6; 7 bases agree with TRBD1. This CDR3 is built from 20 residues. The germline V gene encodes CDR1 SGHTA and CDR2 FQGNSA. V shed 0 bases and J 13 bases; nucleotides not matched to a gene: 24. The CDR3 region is CASSLAYPSAPGTAIYPLHF. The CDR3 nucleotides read TGTGCCAGCAGCTTAGCGTACCCCTCCGCCCCCGGGACAGCCATCTATCCCCTCCACTTT.

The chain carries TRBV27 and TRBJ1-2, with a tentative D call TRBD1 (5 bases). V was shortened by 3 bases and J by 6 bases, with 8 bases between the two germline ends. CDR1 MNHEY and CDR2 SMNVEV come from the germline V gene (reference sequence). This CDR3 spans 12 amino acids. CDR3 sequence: CASSFGGNGYTF. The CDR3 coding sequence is TGTGCCAGCAGTTTTGGGGGGAATGGCTACACCTTC.

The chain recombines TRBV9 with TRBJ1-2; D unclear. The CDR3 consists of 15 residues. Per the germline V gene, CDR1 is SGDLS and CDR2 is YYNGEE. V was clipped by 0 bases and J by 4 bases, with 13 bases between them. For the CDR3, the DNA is TGTGCCAGCAGCGTAGCCCCCCGGCAGGCCTATGGCTACACCTTC. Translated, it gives CASSVAPRQAYGYTF.

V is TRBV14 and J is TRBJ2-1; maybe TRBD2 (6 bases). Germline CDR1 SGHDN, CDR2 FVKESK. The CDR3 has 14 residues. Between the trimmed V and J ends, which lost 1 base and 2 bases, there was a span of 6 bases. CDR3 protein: CASSQGGAYNEQFF. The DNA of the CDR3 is TGTGCCAGCAGCCAAGGGGGGGCCTACAATGAGCAGTTCTTC.

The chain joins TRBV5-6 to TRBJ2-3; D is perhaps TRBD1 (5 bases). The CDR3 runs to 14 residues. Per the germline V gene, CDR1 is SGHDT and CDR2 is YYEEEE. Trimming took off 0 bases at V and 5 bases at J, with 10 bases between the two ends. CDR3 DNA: TGTGCCAGCAGCTTGGGTGGTCAGGGAGATACGCAGTATTTT. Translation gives CASSLGGQGDTQYF.

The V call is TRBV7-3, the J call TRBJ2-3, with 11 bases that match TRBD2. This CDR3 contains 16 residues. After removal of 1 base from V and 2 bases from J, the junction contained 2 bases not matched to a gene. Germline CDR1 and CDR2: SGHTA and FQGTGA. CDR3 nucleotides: TGTGCCAGCAGCTTAAAACTAGCGGGGGTCACAGATACGCAGTATTTT. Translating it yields CASSLKLAGVTDTQYF.

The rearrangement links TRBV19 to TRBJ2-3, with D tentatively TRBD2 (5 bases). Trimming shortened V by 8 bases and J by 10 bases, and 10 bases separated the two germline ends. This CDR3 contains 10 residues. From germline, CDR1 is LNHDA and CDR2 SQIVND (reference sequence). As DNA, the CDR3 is TGTGCCAGTGGCGAGGGAGCGCAGTATTTT. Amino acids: CASGEGAQYF.

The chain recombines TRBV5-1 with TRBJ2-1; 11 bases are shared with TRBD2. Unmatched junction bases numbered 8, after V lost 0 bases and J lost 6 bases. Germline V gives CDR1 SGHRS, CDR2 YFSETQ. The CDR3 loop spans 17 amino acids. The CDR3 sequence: CASSLGGRLAGGNEQFF. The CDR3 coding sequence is TGCGCCAGCAGCTTGGGAGGGCGGCTAGCGGGGGGCAATGAGCAGTTCTTC.

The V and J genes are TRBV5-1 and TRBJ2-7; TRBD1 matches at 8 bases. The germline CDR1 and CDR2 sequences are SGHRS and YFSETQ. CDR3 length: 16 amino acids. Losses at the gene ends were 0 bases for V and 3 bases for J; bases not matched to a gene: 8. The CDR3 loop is CASSLAPGTGGYEQYF. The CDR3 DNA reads TGCGCCAGCAGCTTGGCTCCCGGGACAGGAGGCTACGAGCAGTACTTC. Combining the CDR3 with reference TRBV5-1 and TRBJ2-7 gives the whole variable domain KAGVTQTPRYLIKTRGQQVTLSCSPISGHRSVSWYQQTPGQGLQFLFEYFSETQRNKGNFPGRFSGRQFSNSRSEMNVSTLELGDSALYLCASSLAPGTGGYEQYFGPGTRLTVT.

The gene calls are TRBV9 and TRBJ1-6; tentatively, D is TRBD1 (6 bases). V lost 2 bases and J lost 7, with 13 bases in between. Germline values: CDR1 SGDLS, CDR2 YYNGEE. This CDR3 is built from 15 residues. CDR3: CASSVRDKLNSPLHF. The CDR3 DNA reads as TGTGCCAGCAGCGTCAGGGACAAGCTAAATTCACCCCTCCACTTT.

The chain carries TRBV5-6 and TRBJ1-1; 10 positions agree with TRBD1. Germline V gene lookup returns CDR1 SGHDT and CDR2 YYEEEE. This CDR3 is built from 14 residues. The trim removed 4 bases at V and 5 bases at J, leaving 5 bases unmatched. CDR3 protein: CASSKDRGRTEAFF. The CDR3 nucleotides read TGTGCCAGCAGCAAGGACAGGGGGAGGACTGAAGCTTTCTTT.

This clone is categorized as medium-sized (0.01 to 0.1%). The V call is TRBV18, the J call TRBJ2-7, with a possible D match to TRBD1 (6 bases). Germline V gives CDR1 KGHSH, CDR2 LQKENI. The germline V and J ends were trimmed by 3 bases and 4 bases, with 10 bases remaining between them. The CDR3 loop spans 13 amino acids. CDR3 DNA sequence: TGTGCCAGCTCACCTGACAGGCAGTACGAGCAGTACTTC. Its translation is CASSPDRQYEQYF.